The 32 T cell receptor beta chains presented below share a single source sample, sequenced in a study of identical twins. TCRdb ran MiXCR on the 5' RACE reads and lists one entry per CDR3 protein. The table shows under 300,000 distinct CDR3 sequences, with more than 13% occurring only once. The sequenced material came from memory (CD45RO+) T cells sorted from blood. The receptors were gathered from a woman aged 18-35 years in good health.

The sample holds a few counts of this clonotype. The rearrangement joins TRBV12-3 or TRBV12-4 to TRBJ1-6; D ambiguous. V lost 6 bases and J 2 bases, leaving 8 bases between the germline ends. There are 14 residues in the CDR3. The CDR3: CASSYGPYNSPLHF. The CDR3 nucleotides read TGTGCCAGCAGCTACGGACCCTATAATTCACCCCTCCACTTT.

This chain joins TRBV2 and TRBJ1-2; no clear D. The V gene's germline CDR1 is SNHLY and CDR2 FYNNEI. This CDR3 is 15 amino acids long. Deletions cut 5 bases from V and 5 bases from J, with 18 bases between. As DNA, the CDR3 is TGTGCCAGCAGTTCTAGGGTTGAGACGACTTATGGCTACACCTTC. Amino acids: CASSSRVETTYGYTF.

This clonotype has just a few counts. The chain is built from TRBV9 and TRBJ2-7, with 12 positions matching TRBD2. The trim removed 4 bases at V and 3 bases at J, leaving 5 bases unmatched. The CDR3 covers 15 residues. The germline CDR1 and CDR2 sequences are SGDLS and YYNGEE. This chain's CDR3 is CASSPRTSGNYEQYF. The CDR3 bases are TGTGCCAGCAGCCCACGGACTAGCGGGAACTACGAGCAGTACTTC.

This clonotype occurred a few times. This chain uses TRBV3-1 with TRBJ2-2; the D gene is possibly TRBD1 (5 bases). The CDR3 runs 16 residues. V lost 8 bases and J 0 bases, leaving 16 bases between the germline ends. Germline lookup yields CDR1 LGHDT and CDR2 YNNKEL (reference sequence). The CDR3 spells CASRRMDTTNTGELFF. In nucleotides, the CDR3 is TGTGCCAGCCGACGGATGGACACCACGAACACCGGGGAGCTGTTTTTT.

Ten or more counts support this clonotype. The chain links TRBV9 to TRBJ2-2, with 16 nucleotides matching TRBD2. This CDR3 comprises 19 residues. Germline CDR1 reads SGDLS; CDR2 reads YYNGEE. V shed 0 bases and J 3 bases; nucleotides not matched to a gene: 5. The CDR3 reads CASSVEGTSGGADTGELFF. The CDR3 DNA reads TGTGCCAGCAGCGTAGAAGGGACTAGCGGGGGGGCCGACACCGGGGAGCTGTTTTTT.

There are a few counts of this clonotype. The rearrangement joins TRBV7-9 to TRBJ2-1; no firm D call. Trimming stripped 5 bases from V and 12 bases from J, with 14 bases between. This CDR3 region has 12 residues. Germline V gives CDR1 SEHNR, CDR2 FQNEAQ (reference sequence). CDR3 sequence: CASSESWDAQFF. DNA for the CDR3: TGTGCCAGCAGCGAGTCGTGGGATGCGCAGTTCTTC.

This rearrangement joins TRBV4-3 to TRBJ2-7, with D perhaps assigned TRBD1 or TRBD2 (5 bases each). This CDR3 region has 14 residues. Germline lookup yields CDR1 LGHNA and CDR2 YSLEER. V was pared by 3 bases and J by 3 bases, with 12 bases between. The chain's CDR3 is CASSQATGGYEQYF. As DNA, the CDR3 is TGCGCCAGCAGCCAGGCGACTGGGGGCTACGAGCAGTACTTC.

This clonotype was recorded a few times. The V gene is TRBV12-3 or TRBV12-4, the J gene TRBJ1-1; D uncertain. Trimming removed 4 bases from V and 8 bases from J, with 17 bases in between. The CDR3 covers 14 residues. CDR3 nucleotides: TGTGCCAGCAGTTCGTCGGGCCCTCTGTCGGAAGCTTTCTTT. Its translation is CASSSSGPLSEAFF.

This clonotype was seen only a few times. CDR3 amino acids: CASSGGTYSYTF. CDR3 sequence (DNA): TGTGCCAGCAGTGGCGGGACATATAGCTACACCTTC. V and J are TRBV6-5 and TRBJ1-2; D may be TRBD1 (6 bases). The CDR3 is 12 residues long. Trimming cost V 5 bases and J 9 bases, with 13 bases left between them. In germline, CDR1 is MNHEY, CDR2 SVGAGI.

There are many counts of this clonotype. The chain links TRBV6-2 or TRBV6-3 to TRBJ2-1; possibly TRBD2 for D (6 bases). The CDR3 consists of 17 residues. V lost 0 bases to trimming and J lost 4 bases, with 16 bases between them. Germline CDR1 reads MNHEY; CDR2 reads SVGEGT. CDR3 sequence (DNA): TGTGCCAGCAGTTACTCCCGAGGTCGCGGGAATTACAATGAGCAGTTCTTC. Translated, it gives CASSYSRGRGNYNEQFF.

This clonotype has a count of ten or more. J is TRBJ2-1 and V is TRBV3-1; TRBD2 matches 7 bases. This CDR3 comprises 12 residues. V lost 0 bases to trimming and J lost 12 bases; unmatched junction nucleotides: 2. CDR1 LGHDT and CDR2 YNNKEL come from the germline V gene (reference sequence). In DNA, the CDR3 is TGTGCCAGCAGCCAAGATCCTAGCGGGCAGTTCTTC. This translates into CASSQDPSGQFF.

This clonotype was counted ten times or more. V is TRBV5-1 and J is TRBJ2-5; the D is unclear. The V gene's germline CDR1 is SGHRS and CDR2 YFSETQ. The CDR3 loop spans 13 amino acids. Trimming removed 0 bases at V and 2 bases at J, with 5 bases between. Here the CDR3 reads CASSLAVQETQYF. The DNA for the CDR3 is TGCGCCAGCAGCTTGGCCGTGCAAGAGACCCAGTACTTC.

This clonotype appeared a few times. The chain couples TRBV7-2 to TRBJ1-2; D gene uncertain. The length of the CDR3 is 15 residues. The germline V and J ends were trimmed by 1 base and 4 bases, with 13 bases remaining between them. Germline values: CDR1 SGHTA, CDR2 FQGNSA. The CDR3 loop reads CASSLVPLGIYGYTF. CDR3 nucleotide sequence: TGTGCCAGCAGCTTAGTTCCGTTAGGGATCTATGGCTACACCTTC.

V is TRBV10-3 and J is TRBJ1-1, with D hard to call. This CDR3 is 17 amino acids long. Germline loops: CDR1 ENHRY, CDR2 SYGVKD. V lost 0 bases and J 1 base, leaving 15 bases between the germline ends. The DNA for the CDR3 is TGTGCCATCAGTGAGTCGAAGGCAACTCTAAAGAACACTGAAGCTTTCTTT. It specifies CAISESKATLKNTEAFF.

The CDR3 nucleotides are TGTGCCAGCAGCCCCGGTTCCGGGACAGGGCCCGAAAAACTGTTTTTT. This encodes CASSPGSGTGPEKLFF. The V and J genes are TRBV7-2 and TRBJ1-4; TRBD1 matches 9 bases. Germline CDR1 and CDR2: SGHTA and FQGNSA. The J segment lost 8 bases and the V segment lost 5 bases, leaving 12 bases of the junction unmatched. The CDR3 runs to 16 residues.

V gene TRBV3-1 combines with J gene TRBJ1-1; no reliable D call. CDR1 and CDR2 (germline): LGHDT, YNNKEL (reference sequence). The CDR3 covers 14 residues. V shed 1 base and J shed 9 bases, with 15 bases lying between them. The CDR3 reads CASSQGGFEGQAFF. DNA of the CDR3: TGTGCCAGCAGCCAAGGGGGATTTGAAGGGCAAGCTTTCTTT. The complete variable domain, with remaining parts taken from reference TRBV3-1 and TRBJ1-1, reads DTAVSQTPKYLVTQMGNDKSIKCEQNLGHDTMYWYKQDSKKFLKIMFSYNNKELIINETVPNRFSPKSPDKAHLNLHINSLELGDSAVYFCASSQGGFEGQAFFGQGTRLTVV.

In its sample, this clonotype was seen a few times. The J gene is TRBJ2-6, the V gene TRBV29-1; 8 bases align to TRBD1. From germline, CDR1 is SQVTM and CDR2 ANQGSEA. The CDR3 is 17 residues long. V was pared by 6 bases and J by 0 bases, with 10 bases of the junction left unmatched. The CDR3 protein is CSVGVTGGGSGANVLTF. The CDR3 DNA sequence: TGCAGCGTGGGGGTTACAGGGGGTGGCTCTGGGGCCAACGTCCTGACTTTC.

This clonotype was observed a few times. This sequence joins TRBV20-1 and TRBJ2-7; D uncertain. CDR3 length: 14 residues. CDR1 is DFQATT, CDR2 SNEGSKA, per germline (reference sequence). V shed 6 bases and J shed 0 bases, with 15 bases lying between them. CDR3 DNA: TGCAGTGCCCTTACGCCCCGTAGCTCCTACGAGCAGTACTTC. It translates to CSALTPRSSYEQYF.

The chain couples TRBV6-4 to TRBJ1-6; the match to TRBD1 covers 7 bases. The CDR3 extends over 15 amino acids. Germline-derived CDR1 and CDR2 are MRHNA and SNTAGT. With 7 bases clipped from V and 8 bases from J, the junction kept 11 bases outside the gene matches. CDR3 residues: CASNLSGQGDSPLHF. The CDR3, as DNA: TGTGCCAGCAATTTAAGTGGGCAGGGGGATTCACCCCTCCACTTT.

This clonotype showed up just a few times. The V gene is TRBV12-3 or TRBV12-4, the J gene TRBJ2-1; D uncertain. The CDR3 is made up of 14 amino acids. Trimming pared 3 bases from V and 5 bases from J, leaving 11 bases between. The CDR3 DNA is TGTGCCAGCAGTTTTAATAGCCTTAACAATGAGCAGTTCTTC. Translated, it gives CASSFNSLNNEQFF.

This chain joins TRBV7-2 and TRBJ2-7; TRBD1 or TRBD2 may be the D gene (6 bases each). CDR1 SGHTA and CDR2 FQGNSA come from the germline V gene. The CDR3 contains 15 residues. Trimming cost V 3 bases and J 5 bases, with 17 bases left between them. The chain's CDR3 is CASSLGWGARNEQYF. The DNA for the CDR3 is TGTGCCAGCAGCTTGGGGTGGGGGGCAAGAAACGAGCAGTACTTC.

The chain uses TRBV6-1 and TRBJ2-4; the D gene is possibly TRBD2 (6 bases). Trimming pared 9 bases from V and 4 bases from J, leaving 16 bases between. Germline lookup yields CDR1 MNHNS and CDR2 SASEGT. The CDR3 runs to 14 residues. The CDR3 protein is CASNPTSQKNIQYF. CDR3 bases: TGTGCCAGTAATCCGACTAGTCAAAAAAACATTCAGTACTTC.

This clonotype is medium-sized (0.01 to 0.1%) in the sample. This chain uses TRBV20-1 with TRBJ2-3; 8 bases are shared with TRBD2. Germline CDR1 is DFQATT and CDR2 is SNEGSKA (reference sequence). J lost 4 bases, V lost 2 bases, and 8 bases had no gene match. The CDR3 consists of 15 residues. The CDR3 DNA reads TGCAGTGCTAGACCGGTTAGCGGGGTCCCAGATACGCAGTATTTT. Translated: CSARPVSGVPDTQYF.

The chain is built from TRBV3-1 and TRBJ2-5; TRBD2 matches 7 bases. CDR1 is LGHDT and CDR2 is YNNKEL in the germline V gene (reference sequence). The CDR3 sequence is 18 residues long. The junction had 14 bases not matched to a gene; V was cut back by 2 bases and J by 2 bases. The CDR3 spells CASSQSWGGIRGQETQYF. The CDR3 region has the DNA TGTGCCAGCAGCCAATCATGGGGGGGGATAAGGGGACAAGAGACCCAGTACTTC.

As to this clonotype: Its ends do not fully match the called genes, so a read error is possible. CDR3 nucleotides: TGTGCCAGCAGCTTACTAGCGCTGCAGAACGCCGGGGAGCTGTTTTTT. Amino acid sequence: CASSLLALQNAGELFF. The chain has TRBV7-2 and TRBJ2-2, with D possibly being TRBD2 (6 bases). This CDR3 is built from 16 residues. Germline V gives CDR1 SGHTA, CDR2 FQGNSA.

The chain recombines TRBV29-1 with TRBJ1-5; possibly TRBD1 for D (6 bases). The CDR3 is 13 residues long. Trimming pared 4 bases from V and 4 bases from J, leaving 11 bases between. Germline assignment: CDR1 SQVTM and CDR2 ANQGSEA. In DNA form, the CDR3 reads TGCAGCGTTGCCGGGACACCAAATCAGCCCCAGCATTTT. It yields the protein CSVAGTPNQPQHF.

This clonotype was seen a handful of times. CDR3: CASSYPTGNTEAFF. The CDR3 DNA reads as TGTGCCAGCAGTTACCCTACAGGGAACACTGAAGCTTTCTTT. The chain has TRBV6-5 and TRBJ1-1; TRBD1 is a possible D gene (5 bases). Germline loops: CDR1 MNHEY, CDR2 SVGAGI. This CDR3 is 14 amino acids long. The V end lost 2 bases, the J end lost 1 base, and 8 bases lay between the germline ends.

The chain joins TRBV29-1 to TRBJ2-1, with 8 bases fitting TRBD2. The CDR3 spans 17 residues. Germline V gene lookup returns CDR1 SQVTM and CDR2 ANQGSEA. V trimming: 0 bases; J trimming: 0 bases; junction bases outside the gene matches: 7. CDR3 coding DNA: TGCAGCGTTGAAGATCCGGGGGGGCGTCTCTCCTACAATGAGCAGTTCTTC. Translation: CSVEDPGGRLSYNEQFF.

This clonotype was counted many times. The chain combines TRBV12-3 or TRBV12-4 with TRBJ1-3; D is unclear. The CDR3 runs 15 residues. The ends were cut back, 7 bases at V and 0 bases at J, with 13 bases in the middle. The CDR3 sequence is CASTKNQDSGNTIYF. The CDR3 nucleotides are TGTGCCAGCACCAAGAATCAAGACTCTGGAAACACCATATATTTT.

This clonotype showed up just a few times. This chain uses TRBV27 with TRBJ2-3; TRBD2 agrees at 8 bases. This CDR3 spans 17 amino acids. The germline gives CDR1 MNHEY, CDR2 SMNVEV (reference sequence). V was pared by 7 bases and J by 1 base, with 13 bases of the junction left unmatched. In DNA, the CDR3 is TGTGCCAGCACCGAGAGGAGGAGCGGGGGAGGCACAGATACGCAGTATTTT. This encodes CASTERRSGGGTDTQYF.

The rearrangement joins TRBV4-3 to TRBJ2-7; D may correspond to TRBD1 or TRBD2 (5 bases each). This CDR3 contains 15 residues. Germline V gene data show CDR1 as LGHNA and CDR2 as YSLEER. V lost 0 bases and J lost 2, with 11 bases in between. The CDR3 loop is CASSQDWGRTYEQYF. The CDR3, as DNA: TGCGCCAGCAGCCAAGATTGGGGGAGAACCTACGAGCAGTACTTC.

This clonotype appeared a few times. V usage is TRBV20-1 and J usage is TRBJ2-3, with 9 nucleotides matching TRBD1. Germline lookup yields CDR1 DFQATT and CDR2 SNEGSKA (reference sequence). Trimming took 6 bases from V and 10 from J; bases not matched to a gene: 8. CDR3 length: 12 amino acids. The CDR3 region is CSAAITGGAQYF. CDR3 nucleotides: TGCAGTGCAGCTATTACAGGGGGCGCGCAGTATTTT.